These 4 T cell receptor beta chains were all obtained from the same sample, sequenced in a study of OX40 agonist ivuxolimab in advanced cancers. Library generation was performed with the immunoSEQ multiplex PCR assay. Imported from immuneACCESS, the table was reduced by TCRdb to in-frame sequences with V and J called. These copies leave out some clones; in studies compared against another copy, an unresolved V gene accounts for under half, and the cause of the remainder is not known. Across this sample there are some 62,000 clones, with around 81% seen only once. The ten largest clones add up to 3% to 4% of the sample. This specimen consisted of CD4+ or CD8+ T cells sorted from blood, obtained in a trial of the OX40 agonist ivuxolimab. The receptors shown here come from an adult with an advanced solid tumor such as melanoma, head and neck, liver or kidney cancer.

This clone was seen once. This chain uses TRBV7-9 with TRBJ2-3; 10 bases align to TRBD2. The CDR3 is 17 residues long. Germline CDR1 SEHNR, CDR2 FQNEAQ (reference sequence). V lost 3 bases, J lost 6 bases, and 12 bases stayed unmatched. The CDR3 DNA reads TGTGCCAGCAGCTTTATTACAAGCGGGGGGGTTTGGGATACGCAGTATTTT. It specifies CASSFITSGGVWDTQYF.

This chain connects TRBV5-1 to TRBJ2-7, with D possibly matching TRBD2 (6 bases). The V gene lost 4 bases and the J gene lost 1 base, with 12 bases spanning the gap. Per germline, CDR1 SGHRS and CDR2 YFSETQ. The CDR3 loop spans 14 amino acids. The CDR3 DNA reads as TGCGCCAGCAGCATCCTCGGGAGTTCCTACGAGCAGTACTTC. Protein: CASSILGSSYEQYF. Using reference TRBV5-1 and TRBJ2-7 for the parts outside the CDR3, the full variable domain is KAGVTQTPRYLIKTRGQQVTLSCSPISGHRSVSWYQQTPGQGLQFLFEYFSETQRNKGNFPGRFSGRQFSNSRSEMNVSTLELGDSALYLCASSILGSSYEQYFGPGTRLTVT.

The chain has TRBV4-2 and TRBJ1-6; D remains unclear. This CDR3 comprises 13 residues. Germline V CDR1 and CDR2: LGHNA, YNFKEQ. The V end lost 3 bases, the J end lost 10 bases, and 10 bases lay between the germline ends. Written as DNA, the CDR3 is TGTGCCAGCAGCCAGCCGGGTGGCTCACCCCTCCACTTT. This translates into CASSQPGGSPLHF.

The chain recombines TRBV7-2 with TRBJ2-3, with D unresolved. Trimming took 2 bases from V and 6 from J, leaving 15 bases between them. Looked up from germline, CDR1 is SGHTA and CDR2 is FQGNSA. The CDR3 sequence is 15 residues long. CDR3 sequence reads: CASSLSDPRLDTQYF. The CDR3 DNA follows: TGTGCCAGCAGCTTATCGGATCCCCGTCTCGATACGCAGTATTTT.